The 3 T cell receptor beta chains in this list originate from one sample, sequenced in a study of shared clonotypes between healthy human individuals. Here immunoSEQ multiplex PCR was the method, and the copy in TCRdb shows in-frame clones only, minus some. The data show 800,000 to 950,000 clones, just over 95% seen once. It was CD45RO-negative cells, positively selected for CCR7, that made up naive CD8 cells, with terminally differentiated effector memory CD45RA+ cells excluded. Sequenced material: naive CD8+ T cells sorted from blood. These receptors were taken from a man younger than 40 in good health.

The chain carries TRBV6-6 and TRBJ2-1; possible D gene TRBD2, 6 bases. The ends were cut back, 2 bases at V and 5 bases at J, with 16 bases in the middle. This CDR3 has 16 residues. Germline assignment: CDR1 MNHNY and CDR2 SVGAGI (reference sequence). The CDR3 reads CASSYSPGEPHNEQFF. CDR3 DNA sequence: TGTGCCAGCAGTTACAGTCCGGGAGAACCCCACAATGAGCAGTTCTTC.

Of note for this clone: The same CDR3 can be traced to other DNA sequences in this sample. V usage is TRBV27 and J usage is TRBJ2-1, with D perhaps matching TRBD1 (5 bases). Germline loops: CDR1 MNHEY, CDR2 SMNVEV (reference sequence). V lost 5 bases and J lost 0, with 5 bases in between. This CDR3 is 13 amino acids long. For the CDR3, the DNA is TGTGCCAGCAGTCAGGGCTCCTACAATGAGCAGTTCTTC. Residues: CASSQGSYNEQFF.

V and J are TRBV5-1 and TRBJ2-2; possibly TRBD1 for D (6 bases). Trimming left V 4 bases short and J 0 bases short, with 10 bases between. The CDR3 contains 15 residues. Germline lookup yields CDR1 SGHRS and CDR2 YFSETQ. The chain's CDR3 is CASSVRGSNTGELFF. CDR3 nucleotide sequence: TGCGCCAGCAGCGTCAGGGGATCGAACACCGGGGAGCTGTTTTTT.